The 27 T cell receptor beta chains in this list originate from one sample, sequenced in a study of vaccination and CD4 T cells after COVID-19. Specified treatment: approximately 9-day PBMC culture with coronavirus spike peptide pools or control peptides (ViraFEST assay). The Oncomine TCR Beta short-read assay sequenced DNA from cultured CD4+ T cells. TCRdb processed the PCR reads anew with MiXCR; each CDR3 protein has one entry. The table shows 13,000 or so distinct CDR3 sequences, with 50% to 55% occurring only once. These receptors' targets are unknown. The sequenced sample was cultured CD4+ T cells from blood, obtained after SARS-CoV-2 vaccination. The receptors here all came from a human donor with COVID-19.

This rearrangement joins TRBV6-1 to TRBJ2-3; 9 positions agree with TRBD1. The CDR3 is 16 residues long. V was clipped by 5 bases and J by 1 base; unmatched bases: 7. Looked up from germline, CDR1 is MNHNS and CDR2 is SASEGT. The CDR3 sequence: CASSKQGAFRTDTQYF. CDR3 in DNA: TGTGCCAGCAGTAAACAGGGGGCATTTCGCACAGATACGCAGTATTTT.

CDR3 in DNA: TGTGCCAGCAGCTTAATAGCACGGAATTCACCCCTCCACTTT. Translated: CASSLIARNSPLHF. V gene TRBV7-9 combines with J gene TRBJ1-6; D unresolved. Germline V gene lookup returns CDR1 SEHNR and CDR2 FQNEAQ (reference sequence). The CDR3 length is 14 residues. The ends were cut back, 2 bases at V and 7 bases at J, with 9 bases in the middle.

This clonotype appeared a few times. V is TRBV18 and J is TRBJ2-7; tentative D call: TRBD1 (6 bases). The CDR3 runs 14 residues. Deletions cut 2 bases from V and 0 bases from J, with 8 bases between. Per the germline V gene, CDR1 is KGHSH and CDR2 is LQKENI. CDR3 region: CASSPDRSSYEQYF. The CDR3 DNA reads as TGTGCCAGCTCACCAGACAGGAGCTCCTACGAGCAGTACTTC.

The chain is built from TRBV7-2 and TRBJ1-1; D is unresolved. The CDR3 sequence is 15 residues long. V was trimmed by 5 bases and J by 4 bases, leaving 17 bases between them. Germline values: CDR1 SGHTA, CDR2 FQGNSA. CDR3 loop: CASSPQIGRSTEAFF. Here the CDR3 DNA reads TGTGCCAGCAGCCCGCAGATTGGAAGGAGCACTGAAGCTTTCTTT.

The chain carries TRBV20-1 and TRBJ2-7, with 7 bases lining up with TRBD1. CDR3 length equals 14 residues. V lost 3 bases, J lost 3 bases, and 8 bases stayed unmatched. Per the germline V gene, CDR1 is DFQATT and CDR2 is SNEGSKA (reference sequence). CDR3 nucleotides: TGCAGTGCTAGGATACCGGGACAGCTCTACGAGCAGTACTTC. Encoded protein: CSARIPGQLYEQYF.

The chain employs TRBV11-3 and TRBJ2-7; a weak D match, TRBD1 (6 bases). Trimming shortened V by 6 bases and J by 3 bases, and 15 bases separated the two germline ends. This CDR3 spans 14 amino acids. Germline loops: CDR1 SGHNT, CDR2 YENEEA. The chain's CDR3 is CASSTGDTYYEQYF. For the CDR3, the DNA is TGTGCCAGCAGTACCGGGGACACGTACTACGAGCAGTACTTC.

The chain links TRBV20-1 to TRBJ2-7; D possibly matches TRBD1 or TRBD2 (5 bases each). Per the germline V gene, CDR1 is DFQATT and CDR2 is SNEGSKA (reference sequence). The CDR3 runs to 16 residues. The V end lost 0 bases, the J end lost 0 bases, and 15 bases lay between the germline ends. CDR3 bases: TGCAGTGCTAGAGACCCCGGGACGAAATCCTCCTACGAGCAGTACTTC. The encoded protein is CSARDPGTKSSYEQYF.

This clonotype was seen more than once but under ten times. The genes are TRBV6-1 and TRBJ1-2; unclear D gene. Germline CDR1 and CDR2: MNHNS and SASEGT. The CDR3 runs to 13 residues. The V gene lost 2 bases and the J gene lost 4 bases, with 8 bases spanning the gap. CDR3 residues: CASSERRTYGYTF. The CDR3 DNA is TGTGCCAGCAGTGAACGGCGGACCTATGGCTACACCTTC.

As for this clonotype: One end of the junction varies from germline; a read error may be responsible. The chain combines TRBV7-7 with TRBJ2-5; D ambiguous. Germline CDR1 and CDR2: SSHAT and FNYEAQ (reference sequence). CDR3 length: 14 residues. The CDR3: CASSPARFKETQYF. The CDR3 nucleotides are TGTGCTAGCAGCCCCGCCCGATTCAAAGAGACCCAGTACTTC.

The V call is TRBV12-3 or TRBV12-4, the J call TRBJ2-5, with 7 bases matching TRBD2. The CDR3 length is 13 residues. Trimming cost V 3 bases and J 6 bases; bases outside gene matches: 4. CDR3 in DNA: TGTGCCAGCAGTTTGGGGGGGGGGAAGACCCAGTACTTC. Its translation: CASSLGGGKTQYF.

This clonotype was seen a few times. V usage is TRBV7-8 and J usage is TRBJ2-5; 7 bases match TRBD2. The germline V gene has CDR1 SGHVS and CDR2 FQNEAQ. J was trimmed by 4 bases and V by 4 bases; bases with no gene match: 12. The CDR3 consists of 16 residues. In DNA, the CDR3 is TGTGCCAGCAGCTCTCGAGGGTTCGGGGGGATAGAGACCCAGTACTTC. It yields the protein CASSSRGFGGIETQYF. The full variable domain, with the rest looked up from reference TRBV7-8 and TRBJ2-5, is GAGVSQSPRYKVAKRGQDVALRCDPISGHVSLFWYQQALGQGPEFLTYFQNEAQLDKSGLPSDRFFAERPEGSVSTLKIQRTQQEDSAVYLCASSSRGFGGIETQYFGPGTRLLVL.

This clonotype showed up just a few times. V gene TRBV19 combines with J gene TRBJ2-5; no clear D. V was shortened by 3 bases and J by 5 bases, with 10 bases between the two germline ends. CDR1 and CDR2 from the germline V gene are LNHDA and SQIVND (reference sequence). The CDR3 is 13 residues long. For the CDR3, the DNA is TGTGCCAGTAGTATCAATCTTTGGGAGACCCAGTACTTC. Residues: CASSINLWETQYF.

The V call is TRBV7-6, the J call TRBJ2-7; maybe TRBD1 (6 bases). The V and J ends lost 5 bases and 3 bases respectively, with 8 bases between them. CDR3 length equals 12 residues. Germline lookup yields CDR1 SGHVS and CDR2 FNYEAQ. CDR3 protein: CASSQQGYEQYF. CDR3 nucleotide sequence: TGTGCCAGCAGCCAACAGGGCTACGAGCAGTACTTC. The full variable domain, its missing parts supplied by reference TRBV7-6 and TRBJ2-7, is GAGVSQSPRYKVTKRGQDVALRCDPISGHVSLYWYRQALGQGPEFLTYFNYEAQQDKSGLPNDRFSAERPEGSISTLTIQRTEQRDSAMYRCASSQQGYEQYFGPGTRLTVT.

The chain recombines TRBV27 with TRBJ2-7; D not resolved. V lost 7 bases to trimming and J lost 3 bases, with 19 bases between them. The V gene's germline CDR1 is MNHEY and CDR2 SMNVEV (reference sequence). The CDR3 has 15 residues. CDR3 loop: CASTPLLGSNYEQYF. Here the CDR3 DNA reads TGTGCCAGCACCCCACTCCTAGGATCGAACTACGAGCAGTACTTC.

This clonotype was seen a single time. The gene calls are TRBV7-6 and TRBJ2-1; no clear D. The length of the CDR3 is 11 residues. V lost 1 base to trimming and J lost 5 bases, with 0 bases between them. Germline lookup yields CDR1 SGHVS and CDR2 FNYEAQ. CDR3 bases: TGTGCCAGCAGCTTAGACAATGAGCAGTTCTTC. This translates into CASSLDNEQFF.

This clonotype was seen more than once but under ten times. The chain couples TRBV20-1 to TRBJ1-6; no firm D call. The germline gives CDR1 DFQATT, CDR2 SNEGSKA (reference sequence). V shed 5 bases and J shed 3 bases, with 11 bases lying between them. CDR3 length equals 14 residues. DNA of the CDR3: TGCAGTGCTCTACACAGTAGCTATAATTCACCCCTCCACTTT. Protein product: CSALHSSYNSPLHF.

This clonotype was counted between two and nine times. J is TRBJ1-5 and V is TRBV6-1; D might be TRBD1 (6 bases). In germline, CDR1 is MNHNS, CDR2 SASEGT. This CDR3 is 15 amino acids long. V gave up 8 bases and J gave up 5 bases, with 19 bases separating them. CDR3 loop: CASHIYSGTHQPQHF. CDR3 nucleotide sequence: TGTGCCAGCCATATTTATTCCGGGACACATCAGCCCCAGCATTTT.

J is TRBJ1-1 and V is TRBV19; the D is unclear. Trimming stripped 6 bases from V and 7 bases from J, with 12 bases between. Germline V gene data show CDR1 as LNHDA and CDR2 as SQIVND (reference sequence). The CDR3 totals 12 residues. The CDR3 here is CASRVRAGEAFF. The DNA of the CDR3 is TGTGCCAGTAGAGTCCGGGCGGGTGAAGCTTTCTTT.

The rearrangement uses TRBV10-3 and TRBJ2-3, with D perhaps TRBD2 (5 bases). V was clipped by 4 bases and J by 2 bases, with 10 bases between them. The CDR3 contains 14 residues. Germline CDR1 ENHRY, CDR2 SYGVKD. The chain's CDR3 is CAISVVRDTDTQYF. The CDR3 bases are TGTGCCATCAGTGTGGTCCGGGACACAGATACGCAGTATTTT.

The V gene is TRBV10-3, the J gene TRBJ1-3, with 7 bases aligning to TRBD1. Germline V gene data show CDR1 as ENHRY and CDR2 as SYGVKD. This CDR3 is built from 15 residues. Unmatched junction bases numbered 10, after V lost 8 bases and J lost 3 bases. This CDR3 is CAIASETGFGNTIYF. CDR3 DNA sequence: TGTGCCATCGCCTCGGAGACAGGGTTTGGAAACACCATATATTTT.

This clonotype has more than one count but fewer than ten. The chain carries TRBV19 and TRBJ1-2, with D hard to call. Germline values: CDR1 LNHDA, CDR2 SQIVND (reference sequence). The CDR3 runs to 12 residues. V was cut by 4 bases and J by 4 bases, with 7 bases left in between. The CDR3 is CASSTSSYGYTF. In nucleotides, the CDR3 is TGTGCCAGTAGTACCTCCAGCTATGGCTACACCTTC. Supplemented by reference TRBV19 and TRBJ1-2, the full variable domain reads DGGITQSPKYLFRKEGQNVTLSCEQNLNHDAMYWYRQDPGQGLRLIYYSQIVNDFQKGDIAEGYSVSREKKESFPLTVTSAQKNPTAFYLCASSTSSYGYTFGSGTRLTVV.

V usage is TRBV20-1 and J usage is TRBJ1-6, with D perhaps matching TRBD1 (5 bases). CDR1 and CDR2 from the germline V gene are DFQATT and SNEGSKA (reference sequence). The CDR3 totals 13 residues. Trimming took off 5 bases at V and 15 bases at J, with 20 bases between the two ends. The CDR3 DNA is TGCAGTGCTGGCCTTACGGAATCGGGGGGCCTCCACTTT. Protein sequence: CSAGLTESGGLHF.

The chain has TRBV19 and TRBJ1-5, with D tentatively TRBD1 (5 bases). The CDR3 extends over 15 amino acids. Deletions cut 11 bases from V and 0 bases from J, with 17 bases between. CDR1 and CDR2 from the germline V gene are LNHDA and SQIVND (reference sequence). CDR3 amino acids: CAGEGMGYSNQPQHF. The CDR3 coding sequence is TGTGCCGGGGAGGGGATGGGCTATAGCAATCAGCCCCAGCATTTT.

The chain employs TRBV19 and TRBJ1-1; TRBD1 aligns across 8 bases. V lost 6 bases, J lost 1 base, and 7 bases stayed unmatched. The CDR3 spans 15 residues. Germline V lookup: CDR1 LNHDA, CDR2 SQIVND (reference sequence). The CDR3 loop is CASSVQGARNTEAFF. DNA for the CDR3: TGTGCCAGTAGCGTCCAGGGGGCTAGGAACACTGAAGCTTTCTTT.

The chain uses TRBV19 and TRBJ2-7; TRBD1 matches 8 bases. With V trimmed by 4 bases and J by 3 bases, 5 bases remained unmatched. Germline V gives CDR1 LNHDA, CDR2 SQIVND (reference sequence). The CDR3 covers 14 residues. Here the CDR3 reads CASSTATGDYEQYF. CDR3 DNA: TGTGCCAGTAGTACCGCGACAGGGGACTACGAGCAGTACTTC.

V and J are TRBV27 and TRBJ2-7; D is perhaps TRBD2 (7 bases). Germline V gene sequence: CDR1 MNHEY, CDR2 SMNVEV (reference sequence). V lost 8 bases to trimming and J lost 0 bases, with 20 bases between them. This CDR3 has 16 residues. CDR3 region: CASPPWVGGGSYEQYF. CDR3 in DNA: TGTGCCAGCCCCCCTTGGGTGGGAGGGGGCTCCTACGAGCAGTACTTC.

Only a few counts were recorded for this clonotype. The CDR3 reads CASSYRSGGEGYTF. CDR3 DNA: TGTGCCAGCAGTTACCGTAGTGGCGGGGAGGGCTACACCTTC. V usage is TRBV6-5 and J usage is TRBJ1-2, with D hard to call. Germline V CDR1 and CDR2: MNHEY, SVGAGI. V shed 2 bases and J shed 8 bases, with 15 bases lying between them. The CDR3 spans 14 residues.